The next 8 T cell receptor beta chains were all read from a single sample in a study of blood T cells in healthy people across ages. The authors ran a second PCR of roughly 6 to 11 cycles using a sample-barcoded 5' primer and a J-beta primer mix. Each CDR3 protein is one row after TCRdb ran MiXCR on the 5' RACE reads. The sample consists of over a million distinct CDR3 sequences, 45% of them appearing once. What was sequenced was blood. Receptor source: a woman in her sixties or seventies in good health.

This clonotype was found a few times. V and J are TRBV5-1 and TRBJ2-3; either TRBD1 or TRBD2 may fit D (5 bases each). This CDR3 spans 15 amino acids. V was cut by 4 bases and J by 3 bases, with 15 bases left in between. The germline V gene encodes CDR1 SGHRS and CDR2 YFSETQ. CDR3 DNA: TGCGCCAGCAGCCCCGGGGCGGGCGGAACAGATACGCAGTATTTT. Its protein is CASSPGAGGTDTQYF.

This clonotype appeared many times. The chain couples TRBV11-2 to TRBJ2-3, with 8 bases lining up with TRBD1. Germline trimming cut 8 bases from V and 2 bases from J; bases unmatched to any gene: 9. Germline V CDR1 and CDR2: SGHAT, FQNNGV. CDR3 length: 15 residues. The CDR3 nucleotides are TGTGCCAGCGGGAAAACAGGGGGGCCCACAGATACGCAGTATTTT. Protein: CASGKTGGPTDTQYF.

The rearrangement uses TRBV29-1 and TRBJ1-1, with D unresolved. Germline-derived CDR1 and CDR2 are SQVTM and ANQGSEA. V dropped 3 bases and J dropped 1 base, with 6 bases sitting between them. The CDR3 extends over 12 amino acids. The CDR3 protein is CSVDLPNTEAFF. DNA of the CDR3: TGCAGCGTTGACCTCCCGAACACTGAAGCTTTCTTT.

V is TRBV6-6 and J is TRBJ2-1; the D gene is possibly TRBD2 (5 bases). The J call is uncertain, as TRBJ2-7 better fits the DNA end. This CDR3 is 14 amino acids long. The germline gives CDR1 MNHNY, CDR2 SVGAGI (reference sequence). The CDR3 sequence: CASNPTGIYNEQYF. The CDR3 DNA sequence: TGTGCCAGCAACCCGACGGGAATCTACAATGAGCAGTACTTC.

This clonotype was seen only a few times. This rearrangement joins TRBV5-1 to TRBJ1-1; TRBD1 agrees at 7 bases. Germline lookup yields CDR1 SGHRS and CDR2 YFSETQ. The CDR3 extends over 14 amino acids. V was pared by 3 bases and J by 11 bases, with 13 bases of the junction left unmatched. This CDR3 reads CASSSTLETGMAFF. The DNA for the CDR3 is TGCGCCAGCAGCTCAACCCTCGAGACAGGGATGGCTTTCTTT.

This clonotype was counted a few times. The V and J genes are TRBV10-3 and TRBJ2-1; D perhaps matches TRBD2 (5 bases). The CDR3 has 12 residues. The germline CDR1 and CDR2 sequences are ENHRY and SYGVKD. The V end lost 5 bases, the J end lost 8 bases, and 10 bases lay between the germline ends. The CDR3 DNA reads TGTGCCATCAGTCGGACGGACTATGAGCAGTTCTTC. This encodes CAISRTDYEQFF.

The CDR3 region has the DNA TGTGCCAGTAAGGCCAGTGGAGAGACCCAGTACTTC. This encodes CASKASGETQYF. The chain joins TRBV19 to TRBJ2-7; D ambiguous. The J call may be incorrect, as the DNA end agrees better with TRBJ2-5. Germline-derived CDR1 and CDR2 are LNHDA and SQIVND (reference sequence). This CDR3 has 12 residues.

As concerns this clonotype: The junction differs from germline at one of its ends, possibly a read error. The chain couples TRBV5-1 to TRBJ2-1; 15 bases align to TRBD2. Germline V lookup: CDR1 SGHRS, CDR2 YFSETQ. The CDR3 extends over 16 amino acids. The CDR3 sequence is CASRGLAGGFGNERFF. The CDR3 DNA reads as TGCGCCAGCCGGGGACTAGCGGGAGGATTCGGCAATGAGCGGTTCTTC.